The clone carrying this TCR beta chain was observed a handful of times. The data were obtained in a study of shared T cell receptors in the human thymus. The ends lost 8 bases at V and 0 bases at J; junction bases unmatched: 18. The CDR3 covers 19 residues. Germline V lookup: CDR1 SQVTM, CDR2 ANQGSEA. Produced via immunoSEQ multiplex PCR; TCRdb's table is partial and in-frame only. The sample contains almost 550,000 clones, about 84% of which appear only once. The sample was also reused in another study, on human thymus T cells. That work contributes: Thymus tissue for the work was resected from patients undergoing corrective heart surgery.

Specimen: thymocytes. The chain employs TRBV29-1 and TRBJ2-1; 11 nucleotides agree with TRBD2. This TCR derives from a boy in the first two years of life with a congenital heart defect. For the CDR3, the DNA is TGCAGCACTTCCCCCCCCCTAGCGGGAGGCACCCCCTCCTACAATGAGCAGTTCTTC. This sequence encodes CSTSPPLAGGTPSYNEQFF.